Listed below are T cell receptor beta chains from one sample, sequenced in a study of CD8 T cells in ankylosing spondylitis. TCRdb called the 5' RACE reads again in MiXCR, with one record for every CDR3 protein. The sample consists of roughly 470,000 distinct CDR3 sequences, about 24% of them appearing once. Sample: blood, either unsorted or a sorted T cell fraction (not recorded which). The receptors shown here come from a male donor with ankylosing spondylitis. The CDR3 runs from the conserved cysteine through the conserved F or W. The order of the fields is clone size, D gene, J gene, V gene, CDR3 protein, CDR3 DNA. The D gene is left open where the match is weak. The size field is filled for only some rows; it gives once, few, many or a size class.

abundance: few; d_gene: TRBD1; j_gene: TRBJ2-5; v_gene: TRBV12-3/TRBV12-4; CDR3aa: CASSSWGTVRRETQYF; CDR3nt: TGTGCCAGCAGTTCCTGGGGGACAGTCAGACGGGAGACCCAGTACTTC
abundance: once; d_gene: TRBD2; j_gene: TRBJ2-7; v_gene: TRBV10-3; CDR3aa: CAISALLAGEQYF; CDR3nt: TGTGCCATCAGTGCCTTACTAGCGGGCGAGCAGTACTTC
abundance: medium-sized; d_gene: .; j_gene: TRBJ2-1; v_gene: TRBV7-9; CDR3aa: CASSSRLLRASYNEQFF; CDR3nt: TGTGCCAGCAGCTCGAGACTTCTCCGGGCTTCCTACAATGAGCAGTTCTTC
abundance: .; d_gene: .; j_gene: TRBJ2-1; v_gene: TRBV29-1; CDR3aa: CSVVDQRSYNEQFF; CDR3nt: TGCAGCGTTGTTGACCAAAGATCCTACAATGAGCAGTTCTTC
abundance: few; d_gene: .; j_gene: TRBJ2-2; v_gene: TRBV7-8; CDR3aa: CASSLKGFGELFF; CDR3nt: TGTGCCAGCAGCTTGAAAGGGTTCGGGGAGCTGTTTTTT
abundance: few; d_gene: .; j_gene: TRBJ1-1; v_gene: TRBV29-1; CDR3aa: CSVPGRQNTEAFF; CDR3nt: TGCAGCGTACCGGGACGGCAAAACACTGAAGCTTTCTTT
abundance: few; d_gene: .; j_gene: TRBJ2-5; v_gene: TRBV7-9; CDR3aa: CASTINQETQYF; CDR3nt: TGTGCCAGCACCATTAATCAAGAGACCCAGTACTTC
abundance: few; d_gene: .; j_gene: TRBJ2-3; v_gene: TRBV20-1; CDR3aa: CSASDGPTDTQYF; CDR3nt: TGCAGTGCCAGTGACGGGCCCACAGATACGCAGTATTTT
abundance: .; d_gene: .; j_gene: TRBJ1-5; v_gene: TRBV30; CDR3aa: CACQTRGDQPQHF; CDR3nt: TGTGCCTGCCAAACCCGGGGGGATCAGCCCCAGCATTTT
abundance: .; d_gene: .; j_gene: TRBJ2-7; v_gene: TRBV3-1; CDR3aa: CASSHPRSYEQYF; CDR3nt: TGTGCCAGCAGCCACCCACGCTCCTACGAGCAGTACTTC
abundance: .; d_gene: .; j_gene: TRBJ2-3; v_gene: TRBV20-1; CDR3aa: CSAVGSYTDTQYF; CDR3nt: TGCAGTGCGGTCGGGAGCTACACAGATACGCAGTATTTT
abundance: few; d_gene: TRBD1; j_gene: TRBJ2-3; v_gene: TRBV5-1; CDR3aa: CASSLEGARTDTQYF; CDR3nt: TGCGCCAGCAGCTTGGAGGGGGCGCGAACAGATACGCAGTATTTT
abundance: few; d_gene: .; j_gene: TRBJ1-2; v_gene: TRBV7-9; CDR3aa: CASSQELGPLLDYGYTF; CDR3nt: TGTGCCAGCAGCCAAGAGCTCGGGCCTCTTCTGGACTATGGCTACACCTTC
abundance: .; d_gene: TRBD1; j_gene: TRBJ2-3; v_gene: TRBV6-2/TRBV6-3; CDR3aa: CASSYNTRGTDTQYF; CDR3nt: TGTGCCAGCAGTTACAATACCAGGGGGACAGATACGCAGTATTTT
abundance: .; d_gene: TRBD1; j_gene: TRBJ1-5; v_gene: TRBV7-8; CDR3aa: CASSPTGFDQPQHF; CDR3nt: TGTGCCAGCAGCCCGACAGGGTTTGATCAGCCCCAGCATTTT
abundance: .; d_gene: TRBD1; j_gene: TRBJ2-1; v_gene: TRBV5-1; CDR3aa: CASSLRPDRAVYNEQFF; CDR3nt: TGCGCCAGCAGCTTGAGACCGGACAGGGCGGTGTACAATGAGCAGTTCTTC
abundance: .; d_gene: .; j_gene: TRBJ1-1; v_gene: TRBV5-1; CDR3aa: CASSLGTGFDEAFF; CDR3nt: TGCGCCAGCAGCTTGGGTACAGGGTTCGATGAAGCTTTCTTT
abundance: few; d_gene: TRBD2; j_gene: TRBJ2-3; v_gene: TRBV12-3/TRBV12-4; CDR3aa: CASSFIAGVSPDTQYF; CDR3nt: TGTGCCAGCAGTTTTATAGCGGGAGTCTCCCCAGATACGCAGTATTTT
abundance: few; d_gene: .; j_gene: TRBJ2-6; v_gene: TRBV29-1; CDR3aa: CSVQESPSGANVLTF; CDR3nt: TGCAGCGTTCAAGAGTCCCCCTCTGGGGCCAACGTCCTGACTTTC
abundance: few; d_gene: .; j_gene: TRBJ2-2; v_gene: TRBV5-6; CDR3aa: CASSLVGRGDFAGELFF; CDR3nt: TGTGCCAGCAGCTTGGTAGGCAGGGGCGATTTCGCCGGGGAGCTGTTTTTT
abundance: .; d_gene: TRBD2; j_gene: TRBJ2-1; v_gene: TRBV12-3/TRBV12-4; CDR3aa: CASSGLAGELLGPYNEQFF; CDR3nt: TGTGCCAGCAGTGGACTAGCGGGGGAGCTGTTAGGCCCCTACAATGAGCAGTTCTTC
abundance: few; d_gene: .; j_gene: TRBJ1-5; v_gene: TRBV6-1; CDR3aa: CASSLGASGNQPQHF; CDR3nt: TGTGCCAGCAGCCTAGGGGCGTCGGGCAATCAGCCCCAGCATTTT
abundance: .; d_gene: .; j_gene: TRBJ2-2; v_gene: TRBV5-5; CDR3aa: CASSSRTITNTGELFF; CDR3nt: TGTGCCAGCAGCTCCCGGACGATTACGAACACCGGGGAGCTGTTTTTT
abundance: .; d_gene: .; j_gene: TRBJ2-1; v_gene: TRBV6-1; CDR3aa: CASRWDPLDYNEQFF; CDR3nt: TGTGCCAGCAGATGGGACCCACTGGACTACAATGAGCAGTTCTTC
abundance: few; d_gene: TRBD1; j_gene: TRBJ2-7; v_gene: TRBV10-3; CDR3aa: CAIRRQGSSYEQYF; CDR3nt: TGTGCCATCAGGAGACAGGGGAGCTCCTACGAGCAGTACTTC
abundance: .; d_gene: .; j_gene: TRBJ2-7; v_gene: TRBV7-9; CDR3aa: CASSLRGLGEQYF; CDR3nt: TGTGCCAGCAGCTTACGCGGGCTCGGCGAGCAGTACTTC
abundance: .; d_gene: .; j_gene: TRBJ2-1; v_gene: TRBV6-4; CDR3aa: CATRPESSYNEQFF; CDR3nt: TGTGCCACCCGACCGGAGAGTTCCTACAATGAGCAGTTCTTC
abundance: few; d_gene: TRBD2; j_gene: TRBJ2-3; v_gene: TRBV3-1; CDR3aa: CASSHILTGGTDTQYF; CDR3nt: TGTGCCAGCAGCCACATCTTGACGGGAGGGACAGATACGCAGTATTTT
abundance: few; d_gene: .; j_gene: TRBJ2-4; v_gene: TRBV11-3; CDR3aa: CASSFIKNIQYF; CDR3nt: TGTGCCAGCAGCTTTATCAAAAACATTCAGTACTTC
abundance: .; d_gene: TRBD2; j_gene: TRBJ2-3; v_gene: TRBV29-1; CDR3aa: CSVEQRLAGVVGTDTQYF; CDR3nt: TGCAGCGTTGAACAGAGACTAGCGGGAGTGGTTGGAACAGATACGCAGTATTTT
abundance: few; d_gene: TRBD1; j_gene: TRBJ1-5; v_gene: TRBV12-3/TRBV12-4; CDR3aa: CASNPGQPYSNQPQHF; CDR3nt: TGTGCCAGCAATCCGGGACAGCCCTATAGCAATCAGCCCCAGCATTTT
abundance: .; d_gene: .; j_gene: TRBJ1-1; v_gene: TRBV28; CDR3aa: CASSSTAVEAFF; CDR3nt: TGTGCCAGCAGTTCTACGGCGGTTGAAGCTTTCTTT
abundance: few; d_gene: .; j_gene: TRBJ2-1; v_gene: TRBV5-1; CDR3aa: CASSLVLQAENEQFF; CDR3nt: TGCGCCAGCAGCTTGGTGTTACAGGCGGAAAATGAGCAGTTCTTC
abundance: few; d_gene: TRBD1; j_gene: TRBJ1-4; v_gene: TRBV7-2; CDR3aa: CASSDTGGTNEKLFF; CDR3nt: TGTGCCAGCAGCGATACAGGGGGCACTAATGAAAAACTGTTTTTT
abundance: few; d_gene: TRBD1; j_gene: TRBJ1-4; v_gene: TRBV20-1; CDR3aa: CSAPGTGEFNEKLFF; CDR3nt: TGCAGTGCGCCCGGGACAGGGGAGTTTAATGAAAAACTGTTTTTT
abundance: few; d_gene: .; j_gene: TRBJ1-6; v_gene: TRBV12-3/TRBV12-4; CDR3aa: CASSQMGDSPLHF; CDR3nt: TGTGCCAGCAGCCAAATGGGGGACTCACCCCTCCACTTT
abundance: once; d_gene: TRBD1; j_gene: TRBJ1-4; v_gene: TRBV3-1; CDR3aa: CASSQWDRGGGTNEKLFF; CDR3nt: TGTGCCAGCAGCCAATGGGACAGGGGCGGGGGCACTAATGAAAAACTGTTTTTT
abundance: .; d_gene: TRBD2; j_gene: TRBJ2-5; v_gene: TRBV20-1; CDR3aa: CSARDSWTSGGTQETQYF; CDR3nt: TGCAGTGCTAGGGACTCCTGGACTAGCGGGGGAACCCAAGAGACCCAGTACTTC
abundance: .; d_gene: TRBD1; j_gene: TRBJ1-1; v_gene: TRBV20-1; CDR3aa: CSAKDRGNTEAFF; CDR3nt: TGCAGTGCTAAGGACAGGGGGAACACTGAAGCTTTCTTT
abundance: few; d_gene: .; j_gene: TRBJ1-5; v_gene: TRBV12-3/TRBV12-4; CDR3aa: CASSRDMGQPQHF; CDR3nt: TGTGCCAGCAGCCGGGACATGGGGCAGCCCCAGCATTTT
abundance: few; d_gene: .; j_gene: TRBJ2-1; v_gene: TRBV5-1; CDR3aa: CASSWTRGRGSDEQFF; CDR3nt: TGCGCCAGCAGCTGGACCCGGGGGCGGGGGTCGGATGAGCAGTTCTTC
abundance: .; d_gene: .; j_gene: TRBJ1-3; v_gene: TRBV2; CDR3aa: CASSGGYSGNTIYF; CDR3nt: TGTGCCAGCAGTGGAGGCTACTCTGGAAACACCATATATTTT